The rows below give T cell receptor beta chains drawn from one sample of a study of T cell repertoires in cytomegalovirus infection. MiXCR was run by TCRdb on the reads, yielding one entry per CDR3 protein. The repertoire includes hundreds of thousands of distinct CDR3 sequences, around a sixth of them detected once, and 12% sits in the top ten. Sequenced material: PBMCs. Receptors originate from a human donor in good health (CMV status not recorded). Some clones in this sample may be carry-over from other donors' samples. Each CDR3 is given with its conserved first and last residue. D genes are given only for firm matches. Some rows have no size entry. The others give once, few or many, or a class for an expanded clone.

clone size: many; J gene: TRBJ2-7; V gene: TRBV7-8; D gene: NA; CDR3 DNA: TGTGCCAGCAGCTTGGGTAGCGTGACAGGTACCGAGCAGTACTTC; CDR3 protein: CASSLGSVTGTEQYF
clone size: many; J gene: TRBJ2-7; V gene: TRBV12-3/TRBV12-4; D gene: TRBD2; CDR3 DNA: TGTGCCAGCAGCCCCGGGGACTATCTAGGAGAGCAGTACTTC; CDR3 protein: CASSPGDYLGEQYF
clone size: NA; J gene: TRBJ1-2; V gene: TRBV19; D gene: NA; CDR3 DNA: TGTGCCAGTACCCCGGACGTATTCGGCTATGGCTACACCTTC; CDR3 protein: CASTPDVFGYGYTF
clone size: many; J gene: TRBJ1-5; V gene: TRBV28; D gene: NA; CDR3 DNA: TGTGCCAGCAGTTCCAGATTATTCCAGGATGGGAATCAGCCCCAGCATTTT; CDR3 protein: CASSSRLFQDGNQPQHF
clone size: NA; J gene: TRBJ2-1; V gene: TRBV12-5; D gene: NA; CDR3 DNA: TGTGCTAGTGGTTTGGGACAGGCGGGGGCCTACAATGAGCAGTTCTTC; CDR3 protein: CASGLGQAGAYNEQFF
clone size: few; J gene: TRBJ2-5; V gene: TRBV7-3; D gene: NA; CDR3 DNA: TGTGCCAGCAGCCCAGGGTCTAACCAAGAGACCCAGTACTTC; CDR3 protein: CASSPGSNQETQYF
clone size: many; J gene: TRBJ2-1; V gene: TRBV27; D gene: TRBD2; CDR3 DNA: TGTGCCAGCAGTTTTTTAGGAGCGGGACCTAATGAGCAGTTCTTC; CDR3 protein: CASSFLGAGPNEQFF
clone size: many; J gene: TRBJ2-7; V gene: TRBV7-2; D gene: TRBD1; CDR3 DNA: TGTGCCAGCAGCGTACAGGGGTACGAGCAGTACTTC; CDR3 protein: CASSVQGYEQYF
clone size: NA; J gene: TRBJ1-2; V gene: TRBV7-2; D gene: NA; CDR3 DNA: TGTGCCAGCAGCTCCCCCGGGGGGGTGGACACCTTC; CDR3 protein: CASSSPGGVDTF
clone size: few; J gene: TRBJ2-1; V gene: TRBV24-1; D gene: TRBD1; CDR3 DNA: TGTGCCACCTCCTCCGGGACAGTTTACGGGGAGCAGTTCTTC; CDR3 protein: CATSSGTVYGEQFF
clone size: many; J gene: TRBJ2-3; V gene: TRBV4-1; D gene: TRBD2; CDR3 DNA: TGCGCCAGCAGCCCGGGTATGGCGCGGGGGGGCCCGAATACGCAGTATTTT; CDR3 protein: CASSPGMARGGPNTQYF
clone size: NA; J gene: TRBJ1-6; V gene: TRBV25-1; D gene: NA; CDR3 DNA: TGTGCCAGCAGTCCCCGGTTGGAGTCACCCCTCCACTTT; CDR3 protein: CASSPRLESPLHF
clone size: NA; J gene: TRBJ1-1; V gene: TRBV7-9; D gene: TRBD1; CDR3 DNA: TGTGCCAGCAGCGCGACAGGGGCCCCTGGCACTGAAGCTTTCTTT; CDR3 protein: CASSATGAPGTEAFF
clone size: few; J gene: TRBJ2-6; V gene: TRBV15; D gene: NA; CDR3 DNA: TGTGCCACCAGCAGAGCAGGGGCTGGGGCCAACGTCCTGACTTTC; CDR3 protein: CATSRAGAGANVLTF
clone size: NA; J gene: TRBJ2-3; V gene: TRBV2; D gene: NA; CDR3 DNA: TGTGCCAGCAGTCAGTTCGGAGATACAAGCACAGATACGCAGTATTTT; CDR3 protein: CASSQFGDTSTDTQYF
clone size: many; J gene: TRBJ2-3; V gene: TRBV12-3/TRBV12-4; D gene: TRBD1; CDR3 DNA: TGTGCCAGCAACGGACAGGGGGCTCATGATACGCAGTATTTT; CDR3 protein: CASNGQGAHDTQYF
clone size: many; J gene: TRBJ1-1; V gene: TRBV7-2; D gene: NA; CDR3 DNA: TGTGCCAGCAGACGTGCAACTCACACTGAAGCTTTCTTT; CDR3 protein: CASRRATHTEAFF
clone size: NA; J gene: TRBJ2-2; V gene: TRBV4-3; D gene: NA; CDR3 DNA: TGCGCCAGCAGCCAAGAGCCCGGCTGGGGGGCGAACACCGGGGAGCTGTTTTTT; CDR3 protein: CASSQEPGWGANTGELFF
clone size: many; J gene: TRBJ1-5; V gene: TRBV12-3/TRBV12-4; D gene: NA; CDR3 DNA: TGTGCCAGCAGTCTTACCCGACAGTCGGGGGGGCCTCAGCCCCAGCATTTT; CDR3 protein: CASSLTRQSGGPQPQHF
clone size: once; J gene: TRBJ1-2; V gene: TRBV7-6; D gene: NA; CDR3 DNA: TGTGCCAGCAGCTCCCAGACGGCTCAAAACAACTATGGCTACACCTTC; CDR3 protein: CASSSQTAQNNYGYTF
clone size: NA; J gene: TRBJ2-5; V gene: TRBV18; D gene: TRBD1; CDR3 DNA: TGTGCCGGCTCACTTGCAGGGGGCTATGAGACCCAGTACTTC; CDR3 protein: CAGSLAGGYETQYF
clone size: many; J gene: TRBJ2-4; V gene: TRBV7-6; D gene: TRBD1; CDR3 DNA: TGTGCCAGCAGCTTAATGGACAGGGGGGAGAAAAACATTCAGTACTTC; CDR3 protein: CASSLMDRGEKNIQYF
clone size: many; J gene: TRBJ2-1; V gene: TRBV7-6; D gene: NA; CDR3 DNA: TGTGCCAGCAGCTCCGACCTCCCCTCTTATTACACCCGGTTCTTC; CDR3 protein: CASSSDLPSYYTRFF
clone size: many; J gene: TRBJ1-4; V gene: TRBV5-4; D gene: NA; CDR3 DNA: TGTGCCAGCAGCTTGACAGGGACAACTAATGAAAAACTGTTTTTT; CDR3 protein: CASSLTGTTNEKLFF
clone size: few; J gene: TRBJ2-1; V gene: TRBV20-1; D gene: TRBD2; CDR3 DNA: TGCAGTGCAACCGGGACTAGCGGCAATGAGCAGTTCTTC; CDR3 protein: CSATGTSGNEQFF
clone size: many; J gene: TRBJ1-5; V gene: TRBV6-2/TRBV6-3; D gene: NA; CDR3 DNA: TGTGCCAGCAGTTACGGGTCTGTCAATCAGCCCCAGCATTTT; CDR3 protein: CASSYGSVNQPQHF
clone size: NA; J gene: TRBJ1-1; V gene: TRBV28; D gene: TRBD1; CDR3 DNA: TGTGCCAGCTTCGGACAGGGGAACACTGAAGCTTTCTTT; CDR3 protein: CASFGQGNTEAFF
clone size: NA; J gene: TRBJ2-7; V gene: TRBV4-1; D gene: TRBD1; CDR3 DNA: TGCGCCAGCAGCTACAGGGGGGAGCAGTACTTC; CDR3 protein: CASSYRGEQYF
clone size: NA; J gene: TRBJ2-5; V gene: TRBV20-1; D gene: TRBD2; CDR3 DNA: TGCAGTGGCGCGGGAGGCAGGGATGGGAGAGAGACCCAGTACTTC; CDR3 protein: CSGAGGRDGRETQYF
clone size: NA; J gene: TRBJ2-7; V gene: TRBV4-1; D gene: TRBD1; CDR3 DNA: TGCGCCAGCAGCCTAACAGGGGACGGGTACGAGCAGTACTTC; CDR3 protein: CASSLTGDGYEQYF
clone size: few; J gene: TRBJ2-1; V gene: TRBV20-1; D gene: NA; CDR3 DNA: TGCAGTGCCACCGGGCCTTACTCGGCGGATGAGCAGTTCTTC; CDR3 protein: CSATGPYSADEQFF
clone size: many; J gene: TRBJ2-3; V gene: TRBV7-2; D gene: NA; CDR3 DNA: TGTGCCAGCAGCCTTTTTGGCGGGGGCACAGATACGCAGTATTTT; CDR3 protein: CASSLFGGGTDTQYF
clone size: many; J gene: TRBJ1-2; V gene: TRBV18; D gene: NA; CDR3 DNA: TGTGCCAGCTCCCGTCAAAGGATGGGCACCTATGGCTACACCTTC; CDR3 protein: CASSRQRMGTYGYTF
clone size: NA; J gene: TRBJ1-5; V gene: TRBV12-3/TRBV12-4; D gene: TRBD1; CDR3 DNA: TGTGCCAGCAGTAGACAGGGGGCCGGCAATCAGCCCCAGCATTTT; CDR3 protein: CASSRQGAGNQPQHF
clone size: many; J gene: TRBJ1-5; V gene: TRBV12-3/TRBV12-4; D gene: TRBD1; CDR3 DNA: TGTGCCAGCAGCGCTACAGGGGGCGGGCAGCCCCAGCATTTT; CDR3 protein: CASSATGGGQPQHF
clone size: many; J gene: TRBJ2-1; V gene: TRBV7-3; D gene: TRBD1; CDR3 DNA: TGTGCCAGCAGCTTACATCAGGGGGCTATGAATGAGCAGTTCTTC; CDR3 protein: CASSLHQGAMNEQFF
clone size: NA; J gene: TRBJ2-3; V gene: TRBV28; D gene: NA; CDR3 DNA: TGTGCCAGCAGTTTAGTGGTAGCCGCGGATACGCAGTATTTT; CDR3 protein: CASSLVVAADTQYF
clone size: many; J gene: TRBJ1-5; V gene: TRBV7-2; D gene: TRBD1; CDR3 DNA: TGTGCCAGCAGCCCACAGGGGGATAATCAGCCCCAGCATTTT; CDR3 protein: CASSPQGDNQPQHF
clone size: many; J gene: TRBJ1-2; V gene: TRBV7-9; D gene: TRBD1; CDR3 DNA: TGTGCCAGCAGCTTTGAGGACAGGAACTATGGCTACACCTTC; CDR3 protein: CASSFEDRNYGYTF